The 22 T cell receptor beta chains in this list originate from one sample, sequenced in a study of T-cell memory formation after mild COVID-19 (dated by TCRdb to about 2021). Library preparation was by 5' RACE. Instrument used: Illumina NovaSeq 6000. Starting from the raw public reads, TCRdb applied fastp trimming at Q25, assembled clones with MiXCR and retained in-frame beta chains. Here each entry gathers all rows of one CDR3 protein and keeps the most common genes and DNA. This sample lists around 260,000 distinct CDR3 sequences; about 16% were detected once. The ten largest account for over 20% of the sample. Sequenced sample: PBMCs or a T cell subset sorted from them (not recorded which). These receptors were taken from a man between 18 and 35 years old who had mild COVID-19 (a few samples of this study predate the infection). The sample titles of this study are shuffled in the database, so cell type and time point are left out; the donor was told from shared clones.

This chain connects TRBV4-1 to TRBJ2-7; D is perhaps TRBD1 (6 bases). The CDR3 sequence is 14 residues long. V shed 1 base and J shed 4 bases, with 11 bases lying between them. Per the germline V gene, CDR1 is MGHRA and CDR2 is YSYEKL. DNA of the CDR3: TGCGCCAGCAGCCAAGTTGGCCAGGGGTACGAGCAGTACGTC. It specifies CASSQVGQGYEQYV.

This clonotype occurred a few times. The V gene is TRBV20-1, the J gene TRBJ2-5; a weak D match, TRBD2 (6 bases). V lost 6 bases to trimming and J lost 1 base, with 12 bases between them. CDR3 length: 13 amino acids. Germline CDR1 DFQATT, CDR2 SNEGSKA (reference sequence). CDR3 in amino acids: CSAEGRLQETQYF. The DNA of the CDR3 is TGCAGTGCGGAGGGACGACTCCAAGAGACCCAGTACTTC.

The rearrangement uses TRBV4-1 and TRBJ2-1; D not certain. The germline V gene encodes CDR1 MGHRA and CDR2 YSYEKL. This CDR3 is 11 amino acids long. Between the trimmed V and J ends, which lost 4 bases and 7 bases, there was a span of 5 bases. CDR3 coding DNA: TGCGCCAGCAGCCGCAAGAATGAGCAGTTCTTC. Translation: CASSRKNEQFF.

This clonotype was counted a few times. The V and J genes are TRBV4-1 and TRBJ1-1; D unresolved. This CDR3 comprises 15 residues. Between the trimmed V and J ends, which lost 0 bases and 3 bases, there was a span of 11 bases. CDR1 is MGHRA and CDR2 is YSYEKL in the germline V gene. Here the CDR3 DNA reads TGCGCCAGCAGCCAAGACCCGGGGAGCTACACTGAAGCTTTCTTT. Its protein product is CASSQDPGSYTEAFF.

V usage is TRBV27 and J usage is TRBJ2-7, with 12 bases aligning to TRBD2. Trimming took 5 bases from V and 2 from J; bases not matched to a gene: 7. CDR3 length equals 16 residues. From germline, CDR1 is MNHEY and CDR2 SMNVEV (reference sequence). The CDR3 protein is CASSTKLAGGTYEQYF. DNA for the CDR3: TGTGCCAGCAGTACAAAACTAGCGGGGGGCACCTACGAGCAGTACTTC.

This clonotype was seen a handful of times. This chain links TRBV15 with TRBJ1-2; 7 bases fit TRBD1. The germline CDR1 and CDR2 sequences are LNHNV and YYDKDF (reference sequence). Trimming cost V 3 bases and J 4 bases; bases outside gene matches: 2. The CDR3 is 13 residues long. The CDR3 protein is CATSSRDSYGYTF. For the CDR3, the DNA is TGTGCCACCAGCAGCCGGGACAGCTATGGCTACACCTTC.

In this sample, this clonotype turned up many times. The chain has TRBV5-5 and TRBJ1-1; D is unresolved. The germline gives CDR1 SGHKS, CDR2 YYEKEE (reference sequence). CDR3 length: 15 amino acids. Trimming shortened V by 0 bases and J by 5 bases, and 14 bases separated the two germline ends. The CDR3 here is CASSLGAPGGTEAFF. The CDR3 DNA is TGTGCCAGCAGCTTGGGGGCGCCCGGTGGTACTGAAGCTTTCTTT.

In its sample, this clonotype was seen a few times. J is TRBJ1-5 and V is TRBV11-2; tentative D call: TRBD1 (5 bases). The V gene's germline CDR1 is SGHAT and CDR2 FQNNGV. The ends were cut back, 5 bases at V and 2 bases at J, with 10 bases in the middle. CDR3 length: 14 residues. The CDR3 region is CASSPGAGNQPQHF. In nucleotides, the CDR3 is TGTGCCAGCAGCCCTGGGGCAGGCAATCAGCCCCAGCATTTT.

The chain is built from TRBV21-1 and TRBJ1-1; no DNA check was done on the table's D call, TRBD1. TRBV21-1 is annotated as a pseudogene. This CDR3 region has 15 residues. The CDR3 coding sequence is TGTGCCAGCAGCCCCCTTTGGGGGAAGGACACTGAAGCTTTCTTT. Amino acid sequence: CASSPLWGKDTEAFF.

CDR3 in DNA: TGTGCCAGCAGCCCGCTTGGGGCCGGGACCCAGTACTTC. Residues: CASSPLGAGTQYF. V is TRBV5-4 and J is TRBJ2-5, with a possible D match to TRBD1 (5 bases). Trimming stripped 4 bases from V and 7 bases from J, with 14 bases between. Per the germline V gene, CDR1 is SGHNT and CDR2 is YYREEE (reference sequence). The CDR3 runs to 13 residues.

This clonotype was seen ten or more times. V usage is TRBV12-3 or TRBV12-4 and J usage is TRBJ1-2, with D unresolved. V was clipped by 6 bases and J by 7 bases, with 12 bases between them. CDR3 length: 12 amino acids. The CDR3 loop is CASSRESGGYTF. The DNA for the CDR3 is TGTGCCAGCAGCCGCGAGTCGGGTGGCTACACCTTC.

The chain recombines TRBV6-1 with TRBJ1-5; D unresolved. The CDR3 is 13 residues long. Germline-derived CDR1 and CDR2 are MNHNS and SASEGT. Between the trimmed V and J ends, which lost 3 bases and 7 bases, there was a span of 10 bases. In DNA, the CDR3 is TGTGCCAGCAGTGATTTGGGTTACCAGCCCCAGCATTTT. Its protein is CASSDLGYQPQHF.

The chain couples TRBV6-1 to TRBJ2-4, with D possibly being TRBD1 (5 bases). The CDR3 has 15 residues. In germline, CDR1 is MNHNS, CDR2 SASEGT. The V end lost 0 bases, the J end lost 9 bases, and 15 bases lay between the germline ends. The CDR3 region is CASSEAAGFVGIQYF. The CDR3 bases are TGTGCCAGCAGTGAAGCTGCAGGGTTTGTCGGCATTCAGTACTTC.

This chain joins TRBV20-1 and TRBJ1-6; a weak D match, TRBD1 (6 bases). Germline V CDR1 and CDR2: DFQATT, SNEGSKA (reference sequence). Trimming took off 5 bases at V and 18 bases at J, with 14 bases between the two ends. The CDR3 sequence is 10 residues long. DNA for the CDR3: TGCAGTGCTCCGGACAGAGAGACCCACTTT. It specifies CSAPDRETHF.

The chain combines TRBV5-6 with TRBJ2-7; D may match TRBD1 or TRBD2 (5 bases each). The CDR3 length is 16 residues. Trimming stripped 4 bases from V and 2 bases from J, with 19 bases between. Germline lookup yields CDR1 SGHDT and CDR2 YYEEEE. As DNA, the CDR3 is TGTGCCAGCAGCCGGGCCGGGGCTAGCTCCCCCTACGAGCAGTACTTC. It is translated as CASSRAGASSPYEQYF.

The chain uses TRBV7-9 and TRBJ1-1; 10 positions match TRBD1. The ends lost 4 bases at V and 1 base at J; junction bases unmatched: 12. The CDR3 runs 18 residues. Germline-derived CDR1 and CDR2 are SEHNR and FQNEAQ (reference sequence). The CDR3 loop reads CASSSSDRGMIGNTEAFF. CDR3 nucleotides: TGTGCCAGCAGCTCCTCGGACAGGGGGATGATAGGGAACACTGAAGCTTTCTTT.

This clonotype was recorded a few times. The chain is built from TRBV24-1 and TRBJ1-4, with a weak D call TRBD1 (5 bases). The CDR3 totals 13 residues. Looked up from germline, CDR1 is KGHDR and CDR2 is SFDVKD. With 3 bases removed from V and 12 bases from J, the gap between germline ends came to 13 bases. The DNA of the CDR3 is TGTGCCACCAGTGATGCCCACCGGGACGAACTGTTTTTT. It translates to CATSDAHRDELFF.

The chain links TRBV20-1 to TRBJ1-2; D is ambiguous. CDR3 size: 14 residues. V was clipped by 3 bases and J by 4 bases, with 15 bases between them. Germline assignment: CDR1 DFQATT and CDR2 SNEGSKA (reference sequence). CDR3 residues: CSARSGVVSYGYTF. As DNA, the CDR3 is TGCAGTGCTAGGTCTGGGGTAGTCAGCTATGGCTACACCTTC.

A few counts support this clonotype. The chain joins TRBV6-5 to TRBJ2-7, with 7 bases matching TRBD1. J lost 6 bases, V lost 5 bases, and 13 bases had no gene match. The length of the CDR3 is 15 residues. Germline V gene sequence: CDR1 MNHEY, CDR2 SVGAGI. The CDR3 DNA reads TGTGCCAGCAGTGAGCGACAGGGAAGGTTACGCGAGCAGTACTTC. Its protein product is CASSERQGRLREQYF.

V usage is TRBV7-2 and J usage is TRBJ1-1, with 9 nucleotides matching TRBD1. The germline gives CDR1 SGHTA, CDR2 FQGNSA. With 6 bases clipped from V and 5 bases from J, the junction kept 7 bases outside the gene matches. This CDR3 is 14 amino acids long. CDR3 amino acids: CASSQQGASTEAFF. CDR3 DNA sequence: TGTGCCAGCAGTCAACAGGGGGCTTCTACTGAAGCTTTCTTT.

V gene TRBV18 combines with J gene TRBJ1-1, with D maybe TRBD1 (5 bases). The CDR3 has 14 residues. Germline-derived CDR1 and CDR2 are KGHSH and LQKENI. V was trimmed by 6 bases and J by 6 bases, leaving 17 bases between them. This CDR3 is CASSGSAGRAEAFF. The CDR3 coding sequence is TGTGCCAGCTCGGGATCGGCAGGGAGGGCTGAAGCTTTCTTT.

The chain employs TRBV6-5 and TRBJ1-2; D may be TRBD1 (5 bases). V lost 6 bases, J lost 2 bases, and 16 bases lay in between. The CDR3 spans 15 residues. Germline lookup yields CDR1 MNHEY and CDR2 SVGAGI. The DNA for the CDR3 is TGTGCCAGCAGCCCTGACAGCGGCTCGAACTATGGCTACACCTTC. Its protein product is CASSPDSGSNYGYTF.